This TCR beta chain is drawn from a study of cytomegalovirus exposure and HLA in healthy donors. Details on this clone: The antigen is unknown.

Overall study results and limits: Presence/absence analyses assumed roughly uniform sequencing depth across donors, which may not hold. The records held CMV serostatus as the only immune exposure information.

The CDR3 has 15 amino acids. CDR1 LGHNA and CDR2 YNFKEQ come from the germline V gene. Trimming took off 2 bases at V and 2 bases at J, with 13 bases between the two ends. Vbeta (60) and Jbeta (13) primers were used in the PCR. Libraries were prepared by immunoSEQ multiplex PCR; TCRdb keeps only in-frame clonotypes and omits some of them. The sample contains around 210,000 clones, roughly 80% of which appear only once. The chain combines TRBV4-2 with TRBJ2-7, with a tentative D call TRBD2 (5 bases). The sample taken for sequencing was PBMCs. The source of this sequence is a woman aged 25 to 39 in good health and CMV-seronegative. The CDR3: CASSQLTGGTYEQYF. The CDR3 nucleotides are TGTGCCAGCAGCCAATTAACCGGAGGAACCTACGAGCAGTACTTC.